A single T cell receptor beta chain is shown here with its context. Which antigen it targets is not known. Base qualities are missing; no much larger clone stands one base away. The data stem from a study of vaccination effects on CD4 cells after COVID-19 (dated by TCRdb to 2022 to 2024). Describing the broader study: Across the study, the median time from the second dose to post-vaccine sampling was 72 days (range 14 to 241). The study compared SARS-CoV-2 spike-specific CD4+ TCR repertoires before and after mRNA vaccination in COVID-19 convalescent patients and infection-naive vaccine recipients. Altogether, some ten COVID-19 convalescent patients and several SARS-CoV-2-naive healthy vaccine recipients made up the full study. In the study, cultures from other donors were sequenced using the Oncomine TCR Beta short-read assay on an Illumina iSeq 100.

Its CDR3 holds 17 amino acids, cysteine through phenylalanine. The CDR3 DNA has 51 bases and is translated from base 1. Trimming takes 1 base off V and 5 bases off J; junction bases not matched to a gene: 11. CDR1 and CDR2 are drawn from the germline V gene (reference sequence): SEHNR, FQNEAQ. Library generation was performed with the immunoSEQ multiplex PCR assay. DNA from the cultured and isolated CD4+ T cells underwent TCR beta CDR3 sequencing. As for how the authors treated the data: Non-productive TCR sequences were discarded, and reads were trimmed to the CDR3 region, with only CDR3s of 7 or more amino acids retained. The MANAFEST web app was used to pick out antigen-specific clonotypes by comparing their expansion in peptide wells with that in reference cultures. Positive clones required FDR<0.05 expansion versus reference and all other wells, odds ratio above 5, and frequency above 0.1% in two replicate wells. Cross-reactive clonotypes were defined as significantly expanded in SARS-CoV-2 spike wells and in at least one common cold coronavirus spike condition. CDR3 similarity was assessed by Levenshtein distance using the stringdist R package, and unrooted trees were constructed with ape in R 3.6.1. In TCRdb, the immuneACCESS table is reduced to in-frame sequences with V and J assigned. These tables do not hold every clone; where another copy was compared, an unresolved V gene accounts for under half, and the others remain unexplained. V, J and clone size derive from that table, while D and trimming were established from the DNA sequence. The sample data list approximately 61,000 clones, and around three quarters of these were observed just once. Around 1.2% of the sample is held by the ten biggest clonotypes.

In the ViraFEST assay, PBMC were stimulated with viral peptide pools, and TCR sequencing was then used to find antigen-specific CD4+ T cell clonotypes based on their expansion. After around 11 days of culture, CD4+ T cells were isolated with the EasySep CD4+ T cell isolation kit. Two doses of either the BNT162b2 or the mRNA-1273 mRNA SARS-CoV-2 vaccine were administered to participants. Healthy vaccine recipients had no prior SARS-CoV-2 infection, confirmed by negative nucleocapsid antibodies before and after vaccination. Each well held around 2 million PBMC cultured in IMDM containing approximately 5% human AB serum, approximately 10 IU/ml IL-2 and gentamicin, along with about 9.3 ug/ml peptides. On days 3 and 7, half of the culture medium was replaced with fresh IL-2-containing medium. Unless otherwise noted, each peptide stimulation condition was cultured in triplicate wells. Using Ficoll-Paque Plus gradient centrifugation, PBMC were separated from whole blood and then either used fresh or cryopreserved at -140C. Overlapping peptide pools spanned the spike proteins of SARS-CoV-2 and the common cold coronaviruses HCoV-NL63, HCoV-OC43 and HCoV-229E. The QIAamp micro DNA kit was used to extract genomic DNA from the cultured CD4+ T cells.

What the study reported, not specific to this receptor: Clones induced by infection and clones induced by vaccination both contracted markedly at late timepoints after vaccination, which fits with T cell responses waning over time. In healthy vaccine recipients, vaccine-induced clones were almost all SARS-CoV-2 mono-reactive, with only 1 of 255 cross-reactive with common cold coronaviruses. Only a small number of convalescent patients were included, and no early post-infection timepoints were available, which limited the study.

Sequenced material: CD4+ T cells from PBMCs cultured with HCoV-229E spike peptides, taken after COVID-19 vaccination. The label giving this sample's cell subset or site can be read as: HCoV-229E spike overlapping peptide pool stimulation. The TCR originated in a human donor who received a COVID-19 vaccine. The chain is encoded by TRBV7-9 joined to TRBJ2-5; TRBD1 aligns with 9 central bases. This receptor carries the CDR3 CASSLGQGQGFGETQYF. The base sequence is TGTGCCAGCAGCTTAGGCCAGGGACAGGGATTCGGGGAGACCCAGTACTTC.